This TCR beta chain was observed in a study of molecular identifiers for immune sequencing clone quantification. Study as a whole: Replicate RNA from about 19,000 or 110,000 naive CD8 T cells formed five aliquots; four were sequenced.

A CD8+CD4-CCR7+CD45RA+ phenotype served as the sorting definition for naive CD8 T cells. TCRdb used MiXCR to reprocess the PCR reads, holding one entry per CDR3 protein. Of about half a million distinct CDR3 sequences in the sample, 20% to 25% were seen once. CDR3 length: 16 residues. The germline V gene has CDR1 MNHEY and CDR2 SMNVEV (reference sequence). With regard to this clonotype: An end of the junction differs from the germline gene, which may be a read error.

Sequences were obtained from naive CD8+ T cells from blood, with Jurkat cell RNA spiked in. The subset is: FACS-sorted CD8+CD4-CCR7+CD45RA+ naive T cells. This receptor was taken from a human donor in good health. Some libraries in this study had Jurkat cell RNA spiked in. The chain links TRBV27 to TRBJ1-5; a possible D gene is TRBD1 (5 bases). The CDR3 is CVSSLSGRQFNQPQHF. In DNA form, the CDR3 reads TGTGTCAGCAGTTTATCCGGCCGACAGTTCAATCAGCCCCAGCATTTT.